Shown below are 17 T cell receptor beta chains from a single sample sequenced in a study of T cell responses to AZD1222 COVID-19 vaccine. Sequencing was performed with immunoSEQ multiplex PCR; in TCRdb, only in-frame clones are kept and a portion is missing. The sample lists 90,000 to 130,000 clones, about 80% occurring once. The sample was peripheral blood, taken on day 0 of AZD1222 vaccination. Source of these receptors: an adult in good health.

The V gene is TRBV30, the J gene TRBJ1-5, with D possibly matching TRBD1 (5 bases). This CDR3 region has 13 residues. V was cut by 2 bases and J by 5 bases, with 10 bases left in between. The germline gives CDR1 GTSNPN, CDR2 SVGIG (reference sequence). The CDR3 DNA reads TGTGCCTGGAGTCGGGGGGGGGATCAGCCCCAGCATTTT. Amino acids: CAWSRGGDQPQHF. Together with reference TRBV30 and TRBJ1-5, the CDR3 gives the full variable domain: SQTIHQWPATLVQPVGSPLSLECTVEGTSNPNLYWYRQAAGRGLQLLFYSVGIGQISSEVPQNLSASRPQDRQFILSSKKLLLSDSGFYLCAWSRGGDQPQHFGDGTRLSIL.

The chain uses TRBV6-5 and TRBJ1-2; D not resolved. CDR3 length equals 13 residues. Germline V gene sequence: CDR1 MNHEY, CDR2 SVGAGI. V was cut by 8 bases and J by 5 bases, with 15 bases left in between. The CDR3: CASGTEGWYGYTF. The CDR3, as DNA: TGTGCCAGCGGAACGGAGGGTTGGTATGGCTACACCTTC.

This rearrangement joins TRBV12-3 or TRBV12-4 to TRBJ2-5; D is undetermined. V was cut by 5 bases and J by 2 bases, with 9 bases left in between. CDR3 length: 13 amino acids. Here the CDR3 DNA reads TGTGCCAGCAGTCAAGGGATACAAGAGACCCAGTACTTC. The encoded protein is CASSQGIQETQYF.

A single count supports this clone. The J gene is TRBJ2-6, the V gene TRBV2, with 9 bases that match TRBD1. There are 17 residues in the CDR3. The V segment lost 6 bases and the J segment 0 bases; nucleotides outside the gene matches: 6. Germline loops: CDR1 SNHLY, CDR2 FYNNEI. The CDR3 nucleotides read TGTGCCAGCAGCACCGGGACAGGGACCTCTGGGGCCAACGTCCTGACTTTC. Translated, it gives CASSTGTGTSGANVLTF.

The gene calls are TRBV11-2 and TRBJ2-1; D gene ambiguous. The ends were cut back, 5 bases at V and 3 bases at J, with 8 bases in the middle. Germline V gene sequence: CDR1 SGHAT, CDR2 FQNNGV. This CDR3 contains 13 residues. CDR3 in amino acids: CASSAGSYNEQFF. For the CDR3, the DNA is TGTGCCAGCAGCGCTGGCAGCTACAATGAGCAGTTCTTC.

CDR3 in amino acids: CASSSGTSGSTDTQYF. DNA for the CDR3: TGTGCCAGCTCATCGGGGACTAGCGGGAGCACAGATACGCAGTATTTT. The genes are TRBV18 and TRBJ2-3, with TRBD2 matching over 12 bases. CDR3 length equals 16 residues. The trim removed 5 bases at V and 0 bases at J, leaving 3 bases unmatched. CDR1 is KGHSH, CDR2 LQKENI, per germline.

V usage is TRBV6-6 and J usage is TRBJ2-5; 8 nucleotides line up with TRBD1. Germline lookup yields CDR1 MNHNY and CDR2 SVGAGI (reference sequence). The CDR3 totals 15 residues. V was pared by 4 bases and J by 5 bases, with 9 bases of the junction left unmatched. The CDR3 region is CASSLGQVGVETQYF. CDR3 in DNA: TGTGCCAGCAGTTTGGGACAGGTGGGAGTCGAGACCCAGTACTTC.

This chain links TRBV5-4 with TRBJ1-6; possibly TRBD1 for D (6 bases). Between the trimmed V and J ends, which lost 7 bases and 9 bases, there was a span of 14 bases. The CDR3 has 13 residues. The V gene's germline CDR1 is SGHNT and CDR2 YYREEE (reference sequence). The CDR3, as DNA: TGTGCCAGCGGATCAGGGGTACGTTCACCCCTCCACTTT. Amino acids: CASGSGVRSPLHF.

The chain employs TRBV7-9 and TRBJ1-5, with D hard to call. Looked up from germline, CDR1 is SEHNR and CDR2 is FQNEAQ (reference sequence). Trimming pared 4 bases from V and 0 bases from J, leaving 10 bases between. The CDR3 is 15 residues long. The CDR3 here is CASSSGSNSNQPQHF. The DNA for the CDR3 is TGTGCCAGCAGCTCCGGGAGCAATAGCAATCAGCCCCAGCATTTT.

The chain couples TRBV5-4 to TRBJ2-1, with 7 bases lining up with TRBD2. The trim removed 4 bases at V and 9 bases at J, leaving 22 bases unmatched. The CDR3 is 18 amino acids. Per the germline V gene, CDR1 is SGHNT and CDR2 is YYREEE (reference sequence). The CDR3 loop is CASSPRAGGSLLLGEQFF. The CDR3 DNA reads as TGTGCCAGCAGCCCCAGGGCGGGCGGGAGCCTACTCCTAGGTGAGCAGTTCTTC. Complete variable domain (other parts from reference TRBV5-4 and TRBJ2-1): ETGVTQSPTHLIKTRGQQVTLRCSSQSGHNTVSWYQQALGQGPQFIFQYYREEENGRGNFPPRFSGLQFPNYSSELNVNALELDDSALYLCASSPRAGGSLLLGEQFFGPGTRLTVL.

This clone was counted between two and nine times. The chain recombines TRBV9 with TRBJ1-2; D uncertain. V lost 0 bases and J 7 bases, leaving 10 bases between the germline ends. This CDR3 region has 13 residues. From germline, CDR1 is SGDLS and CDR2 YYNGEE. The CDR3 DNA reads TGTGCCAGCAGCGTAGCGAGGGCAAGTGGCTACACCTTC. Amino acids: CASSVARASGYTF.

The rearrangement links TRBV30 to TRBJ1-2; D uncertain. The CDR3 runs to 11 residues. V dropped 1 base and J dropped 4 bases, with 4 bases sitting between them. Germline assignment: CDR1 GTSNPN and CDR2 SVGIG (reference sequence). The CDR3 sequence is CAWSGGYGYTF. The CDR3 bases are TGTGCCTGGAGTGGAGGCTATGGCTACACCTTC. Full variable domain (remainder filled in from reference TRBV30 and TRBJ1-2): SQTIHQWPATLVQPVGSPLSLECTVEGTSNPNLYWYRQAAGRGLQLLFYSVGIGQISSEVPQNLSASRPQDRQFILSSKKLLLSDSGFYLCAWSGGYGYTFGSGTRLTVV.

The rearrangement joins TRBV7-3 to TRBJ2-3, with a tentative D call TRBD1 (6 bases). With 5 bases removed from V and 0 bases from J, the gap between germline ends came to 15 bases. Germline values: CDR1 SGHTA, CDR2 FQGTGA. CDR3 size: 16 residues. Here the CDR3 reads CASSPTRQASTDTQYF. CDR3 nucleotides: TGTGCCAGCAGCCCAACCCGACAGGCTAGCACAGATACGCAGTATTTT. The full variable domain, its missing parts supplied by reference TRBV7-3 and TRBJ2-3, is GAGVSQTPSNKVTEKGKYVELRCDPISGHTALYWYRQSLGQGPEFLIYFQGTGAADDSGLPNDRFFAVRPEGSVSTLKIQRTERGDSAVYLCASSPTRQASTDTQYFGPGTRLTVL.

To note about this clone: Other DNA variants within this sample encode the same CDR3. V is TRBV5-1 and J is TRBJ2-2; D not certain. Trimming stripped 0 bases from V and 1 base from J, with 4 bases between. Germline-derived CDR1 and CDR2 are SGHRS and YFSETQ. The CDR3 extends over 14 amino acids. This chain's CDR3 is CASSLGQNTGELFF. The DNA for the CDR3 is TGCGCCAGCAGCTTGGGACAGAACACCGGGGAGCTGTTTTTT.

This clone was seen a single time. The chain has TRBV28 and TRBJ1-5; no firm D call. The CDR3 is 15 residues long. Germline lookup yields CDR1 MDHEN and CDR2 SYDVKM. The ends were cut back, 6 bases at V and 3 bases at J, with 15 bases in the middle. CDR3 nucleotides: TGTGCCAGCAGCGAAAATACAGCTTACAATCAGCCCCAGCATTTT. Amino acids: CASSENTAYNQPQHF.

This clone was observed a handful of times. The CDR3 sequence is CASSYPTSGRPYEQYF. The CDR3 region has the DNA TGTGCCAGCAGTTACCCAACTAGCGGGAGGCCCTACGAGCAGTACTTC. This chain connects TRBV6-2 or TRBV6-3 to TRBJ2-7, with 12 bases matching TRBD2. This CDR3 region has 16 residues. Trimming removed 2 bases from V and 2 bases from J; junction bases left unmatched: 4. The germline CDR1 and CDR2 sequences are MNHEY and SVGEGT.

This clone is labeled as medium-sized. This chain connects TRBV4-3 to TRBJ2-6; D remains ambiguous. Trimming stripped 0 bases from V and 0 bases from J, with 15 bases between. The CDR3 sequence is 19 residues long. In germline, CDR1 is LGHNA, CDR2 YSLEER. The CDR3 bases are TGCGCCAGCAGCCAAGATGCCAGGTTATTCGACTCTGGGGCCAACGTCCTGACTTTC. Encoded protein: CASSQDARLFDSGANVLTF.